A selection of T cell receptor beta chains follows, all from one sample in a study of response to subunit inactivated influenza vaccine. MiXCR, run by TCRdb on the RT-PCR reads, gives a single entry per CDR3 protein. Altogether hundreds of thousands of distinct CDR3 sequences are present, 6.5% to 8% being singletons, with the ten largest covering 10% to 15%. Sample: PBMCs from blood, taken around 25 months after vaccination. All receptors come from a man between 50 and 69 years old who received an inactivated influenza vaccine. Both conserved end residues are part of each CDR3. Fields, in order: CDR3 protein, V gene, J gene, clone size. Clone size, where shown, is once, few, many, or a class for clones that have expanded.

CDR3aa: CAISMTSGSADTQYF; v_gene: TRBV10-3; j_gene: TRBJ2-3; abundance: few
CDR3aa: CASSTSGYEAFF; v_gene: TRBV6-6; j_gene: TRBJ1-1; abundance: NA
CDR3aa: CSASLRGGSYEQYF; v_gene: TRBV20-1; j_gene: TRBJ2-7; abundance: few
CDR3aa: CASSSRSGTYYEQYF; v_gene: TRBV7-2; j_gene: TRBJ2-7; abundance: few
CDR3aa: CSAPYRGQPQHF; v_gene: TRBV20-1; j_gene: TRBJ1-5; abundance: NA
CDR3aa: CASSRGFNEKLFF; v_gene: TRBV27; j_gene: TRBJ1-4; abundance: many
CDR3aa: CASSLGPSRGNEQFF; v_gene: TRBV7-2; j_gene: TRBJ2-1; abundance: many
CDR3aa: CSAVAGPSTDTQYF; v_gene: TRBV20-1; j_gene: TRBJ2-3; abundance: NA
CDR3aa: CASSLAPTGGSTGELFF; v_gene: TRBV11-1; j_gene: TRBJ2-2; abundance: NA
CDR3aa: CASNSLGGTLTEAFF; v_gene: TRBV27; j_gene: TRBJ1-1; abundance: NA
CDR3aa: CATSRDLTTSAQETQYF; v_gene: TRBV15; j_gene: TRBJ2-5; abundance: NA
CDR3aa: CASSLNSGREDQETQYF; v_gene: TRBV5-1; j_gene: TRBJ2-5; abundance: few
CDR3aa: CASGDQALAKNIQYF; v_gene: TRBV6-2/TRBV6-3; j_gene: TRBJ2-4; abundance: NA
CDR3aa: CASSLQGDYNEQFF; v_gene: TRBV11-2; j_gene: TRBJ2-1; abundance: few
CDR3aa: CASSLAGQGTTEAFF; v_gene: TRBV7-9; j_gene: TRBJ1-1; abundance: NA
CDR3aa: CSVEGRGKGYEQYF; v_gene: TRBV29-1; j_gene: TRBJ2-7; abundance: many
CDR3aa: CASSPGVGGSNQPQHF; v_gene: TRBV21-1; j_gene: TRBJ1-5; abundance: few
CDR3aa: CASSQEAGQYEQYF; v_gene: TRBV4-1; j_gene: TRBJ2-7; abundance: NA
CDR3aa: CASSFRTGGDNGYTF; v_gene: TRBV12-3/TRBV12-4; j_gene: TRBJ1-2; abundance: many
CDR3aa: CAIKTGTPNYEQYF; v_gene: TRBV10-3; j_gene: TRBJ2-7; abundance: few
CDR3aa: CASSALGRGYTF; v_gene: TRBV25-1; j_gene: TRBJ1-2; abundance: NA
CDR3aa: CASSQELGGVYEQYF; v_gene: TRBV4-2; j_gene: TRBJ2-7; abundance: few
CDR3aa: CASSPGTGFDEQYF; v_gene: TRBV7-9; j_gene: TRBJ2-7; abundance: many
CDR3aa: CASSRGQESSEQYF; v_gene: TRBV5-1; j_gene: TRBJ2-7; abundance: NA
CDR3aa: CASSYVTGRDEQFF; v_gene: TRBV6-2/TRBV6-3; j_gene: TRBJ2-1; abundance: NA
CDR3aa: CASSFVQGHEQFF; v_gene: TRBV5-1; j_gene: TRBJ2-1; abundance: NA
CDR3aa: CASSLALGLAGGADTQYF; v_gene: TRBV5-1; j_gene: TRBJ2-3; abundance: many
CDR3aa: CSVSQGRETQYF; v_gene: TRBV29-1; j_gene: TRBJ2-5; abundance: many
CDR3aa: CASSLGDTLPRQYF; v_gene: TRBV5-1; j_gene: TRBJ2-7; abundance: NA
CDR3aa: CSAKGTSGNSYEQYF; v_gene: TRBV20-1; j_gene: TRBJ2-7; abundance: few
CDR3aa: CAISEDSLSGNTIYF; v_gene: TRBV10-3; j_gene: TRBJ1-3; abundance: many
CDR3aa: CSATSGQETQYF; v_gene: TRBV20-1; j_gene: TRBJ2-5; abundance: NA
CDR3aa: CASTLRVTTYNEQFF; v_gene: TRBV27; j_gene: TRBJ2-1; abundance: NA
CDR3aa: CASSLARQGTTEAFF; v_gene: TRBV7-9; j_gene: TRBJ1-1; abundance: NA
CDR3aa: CASSQATLAGVAYEQYF; v_gene: TRBV4-2; j_gene: TRBJ2-7; abundance: NA
CDR3aa: CASSPPIGPNTEAFF; v_gene: TRBV5-6; j_gene: TRBJ1-1; abundance: NA
CDR3aa: CASSLSSGSSYNEQFF; v_gene: TRBV5-1; j_gene: TRBJ2-1; abundance: many
CDR3aa: CASSLLTEVYEQYF; v_gene: TRBV11-2; j_gene: TRBJ2-7; abundance: few
CDR3aa: CASSLMAGAAGELFF; v_gene: TRBV27; j_gene: TRBJ2-2; abundance: many
CDR3aa: CASSREWTGHNEQFF; v_gene: TRBV5-5; j_gene: TRBJ2-1; abundance: few
CDR3aa: CASSLGKGTQGTEAFF; v_gene: TRBV28; j_gene: TRBJ1-1; abundance: many
CDR3aa: CASSLVLFGESSYEQYF; v_gene: TRBV12-3/TRBV12-4; j_gene: TRBJ2-7; abundance: many
CDR3aa: CSARGPTGWQYF; v_gene: TRBV20-1; j_gene: TRBJ2-7; abundance: NA
CDR3aa: CSVGSGTVNTEAFF; v_gene: TRBV29-1; j_gene: TRBJ1-1; abundance: many
CDR3aa: CSATIAQGGNEQYF; v_gene: TRBV20-1; j_gene: TRBJ2-7; abundance: many
CDR3aa: CASSLDGRTGNTIYF; v_gene: TRBV5-1; j_gene: TRBJ1-3; abundance: many
CDR3aa: CASSSGTGGPDTQYF; v_gene: TRBV12-3/TRBV12-4; j_gene: TRBJ2-3; abundance: many
CDR3aa: CSARDPLRSAYEQYF; v_gene: TRBV20-1; j_gene: TRBJ2-7; abundance: NA
CDR3aa: CASGDPSGGETQYF; v_gene: TRBV5-1; j_gene: TRBJ2-5; abundance: few
CDR3aa: CASSLGFGTVYGYTF; v_gene: TRBV28; j_gene: TRBJ1-2; abundance: many
CDR3aa: CASSGSGSLSNQPQHF; v_gene: TRBV5-6; j_gene: TRBJ1-5; abundance: NA
CDR3aa: CASSGRDRGSFYRQYF; v_gene: TRBV6-1; j_gene: TRBJ2-7; abundance: NA
CDR3aa: CASFSGSGLNEQFF; v_gene: TRBV28; j_gene: TRBJ2-1; abundance: many
CDR3aa: CSAMTRGTGGEKLFF; v_gene: TRBV20-1; j_gene: TRBJ1-4; abundance: NA
CDR3aa: CSARTSGNGELFF; v_gene: TRBV20-1; j_gene: TRBJ2-2; abundance: many
CDR3aa: CASSYDHLGDTQYF; v_gene: TRBV7-8; j_gene: TRBJ2-3; abundance: NA
CDR3aa: CASSQDLRLAGETYEQYF; v_gene: TRBV4-2; j_gene: TRBJ2-7; abundance: NA
CDR3aa: CASSQDGYQPQHF; v_gene: TRBV7-9; j_gene: TRBJ1-5; abundance: many
CDR3aa: CASTNSLTSGAYVQYF; v_gene: TRBV12-3/TRBV12-4; j_gene: TRBJ2-7; abundance: NA
CDR3aa: CVSSQDKGSPLHF; v_gene: TRBV4-3; j_gene: TRBJ1-6; abundance: once